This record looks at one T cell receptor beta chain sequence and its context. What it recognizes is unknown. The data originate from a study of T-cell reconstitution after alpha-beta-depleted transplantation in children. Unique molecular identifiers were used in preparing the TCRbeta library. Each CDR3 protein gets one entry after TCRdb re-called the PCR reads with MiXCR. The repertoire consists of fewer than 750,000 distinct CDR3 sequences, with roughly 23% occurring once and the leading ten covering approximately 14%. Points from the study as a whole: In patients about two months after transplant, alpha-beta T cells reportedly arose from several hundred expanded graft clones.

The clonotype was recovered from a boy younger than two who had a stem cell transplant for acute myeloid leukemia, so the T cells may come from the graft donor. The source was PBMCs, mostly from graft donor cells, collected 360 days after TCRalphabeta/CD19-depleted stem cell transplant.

The DNA of the CDR3 is TGTGCCAGCAGCTTACAGCGGGGGGTCCAAGAGACCCAGTACTTC. It translates to CASSLQRGVQETQYF. The chain employs TRBV13 and TRBJ2-5, with 9 bases matching TRBD2. Germline V gene data show CDR1 as PRHDT and CDR2 as FYEKMQ (reference sequence). J lost 1 base, V lost 2 bases, and 2 bases had no gene match. The CDR3 covers 15 residues.